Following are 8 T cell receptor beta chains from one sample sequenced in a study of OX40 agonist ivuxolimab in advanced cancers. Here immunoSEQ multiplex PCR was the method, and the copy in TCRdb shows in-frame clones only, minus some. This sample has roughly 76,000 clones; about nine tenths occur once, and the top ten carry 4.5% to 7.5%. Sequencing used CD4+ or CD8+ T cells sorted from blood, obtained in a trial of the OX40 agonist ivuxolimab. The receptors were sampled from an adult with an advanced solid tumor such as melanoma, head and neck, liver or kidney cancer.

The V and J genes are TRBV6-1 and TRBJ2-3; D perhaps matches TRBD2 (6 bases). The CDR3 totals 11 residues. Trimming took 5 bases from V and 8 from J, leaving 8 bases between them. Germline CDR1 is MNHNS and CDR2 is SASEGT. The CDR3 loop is CASSSEGTQYF. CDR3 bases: TGTGCCAGCAGTTCGGAGGGTACGCAGTATTTT.

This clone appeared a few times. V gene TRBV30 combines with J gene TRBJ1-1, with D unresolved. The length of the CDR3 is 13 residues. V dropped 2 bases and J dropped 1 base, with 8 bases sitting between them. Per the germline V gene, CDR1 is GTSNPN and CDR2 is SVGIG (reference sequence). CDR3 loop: CAWSPTPNTEAFF. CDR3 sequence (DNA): TGTGCCTGGAGTCCTACACCGAACACTGAAGCTTTCTTT.

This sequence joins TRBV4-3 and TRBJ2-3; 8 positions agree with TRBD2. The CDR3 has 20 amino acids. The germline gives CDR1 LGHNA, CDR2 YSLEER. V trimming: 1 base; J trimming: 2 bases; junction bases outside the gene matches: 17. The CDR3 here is CASSQVGVVGAGGYTDTQYF. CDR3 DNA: TGCGCCAGCAGCCAAGTTGGAGTAGTGGGCGCGGGGGGATACACAGATACGCAGTATTTT.

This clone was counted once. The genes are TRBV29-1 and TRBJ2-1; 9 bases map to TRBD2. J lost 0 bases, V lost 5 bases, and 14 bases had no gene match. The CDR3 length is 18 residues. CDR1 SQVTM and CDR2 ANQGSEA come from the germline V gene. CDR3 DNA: TGCAGCGTTTCTAGGATAGGTAGCGGGAGTCTCTCCTACAATGAGCAGTTCTTC. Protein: CSVSRIGSGSLSYNEQFF.

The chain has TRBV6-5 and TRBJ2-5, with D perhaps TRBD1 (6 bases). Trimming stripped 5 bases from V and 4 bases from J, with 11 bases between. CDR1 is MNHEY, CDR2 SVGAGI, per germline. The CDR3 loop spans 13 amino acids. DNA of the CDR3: TGTGCCAGCAGTCGAACAGGGCCAGAGACCCAGTACTTC. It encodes CASSRTGPETQYF.

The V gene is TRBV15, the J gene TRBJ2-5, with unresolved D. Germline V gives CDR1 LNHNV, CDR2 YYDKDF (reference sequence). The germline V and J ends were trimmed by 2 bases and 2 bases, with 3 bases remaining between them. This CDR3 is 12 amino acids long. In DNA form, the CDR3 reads TGTGCCACCAGCAGACCTCAAGAGACCCAGTACTTC. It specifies CATSRPQETQYF. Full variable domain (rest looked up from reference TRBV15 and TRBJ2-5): DAMVIQNPRYQVTQFGKPVTLSCSQTLNHNVMYWYQQKSSQAPKLLFHYYDKDFNNEADTPDNFQSRRPNTSFCFLDIRSPGLGDTAMYLCATSRPQETQYFGPGTRLLVL.

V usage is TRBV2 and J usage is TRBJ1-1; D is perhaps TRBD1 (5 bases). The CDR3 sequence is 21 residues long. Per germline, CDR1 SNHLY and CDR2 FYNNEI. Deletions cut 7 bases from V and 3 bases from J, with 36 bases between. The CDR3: CASIGDGATNSAIFEHTEAFF. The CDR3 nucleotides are TGTGCCAGCATAGGAGATGGGGCGACCAACAGCGCCATTTTTGAACACACTGAAGCTTTCTTT.

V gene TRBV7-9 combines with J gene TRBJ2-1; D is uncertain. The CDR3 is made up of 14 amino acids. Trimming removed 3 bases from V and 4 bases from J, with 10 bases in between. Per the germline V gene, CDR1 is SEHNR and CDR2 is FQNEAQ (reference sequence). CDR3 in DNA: TGTGCCAGCAGCTTCCTTGGCGGATACAATGAGCAGTTCTTC. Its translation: CASSFLGGYNEQFF. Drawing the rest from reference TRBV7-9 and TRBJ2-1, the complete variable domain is DTGVSQNPRHKITKRGQNVTFRCDPISEHNRLYWYRQTLGQGPEFLTYFQNEAQLEKSRLLSDRFSAERPKGSFSTLEIQRTEQGDSAMYLCASSFLGGYNEQFFGPGTRLTVL.